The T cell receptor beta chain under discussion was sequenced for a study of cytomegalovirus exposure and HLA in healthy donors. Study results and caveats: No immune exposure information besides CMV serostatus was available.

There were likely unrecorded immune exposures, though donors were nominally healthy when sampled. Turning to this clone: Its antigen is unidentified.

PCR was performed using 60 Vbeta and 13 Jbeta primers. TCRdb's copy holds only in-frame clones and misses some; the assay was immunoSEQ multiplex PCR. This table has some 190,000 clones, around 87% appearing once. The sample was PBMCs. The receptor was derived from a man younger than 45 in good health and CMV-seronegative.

The CDR3 loop reads CASSLPRGQETQYF. The CDR3 DNA reads TGTGCCAGCAGTTTGCCGCGGGGGCAAGAGACCCAGTACTTC. V usage is TRBV28 and J usage is TRBJ2-5, with 7 bases aligning to TRBD2. This CDR3 has 14 amino acids. From germline, CDR1 is MDHEN and CDR2 SYDVKM. V shed 3 bases and J 2 bases; nucleotides not matched to a gene: 3.